The 13 T cell receptor beta chains reported below all come from one sample, sequenced in a study of a mutant IDH1 vaccine in newly diagnosed glioma. Specified time point: baseline, week 1 (first vaccination visit). Described treatment: pre-vaccination baseline after standard-of-care therapy. Measured with immunoSEQ multiplex PCR; TCRdb has only the in-frame clones, and not every one. The sample consists of nearly 50,000 clones, 80% to 90% of them appearing once. Sequences were derived from PBMCs, sampled from a glioma patient treated with radiotherapy, temozolomide or both. Receptors originate from a man aged 40-49 years with glioma.

This clone was detected a few times. The V gene is TRBV6-1, the J gene TRBJ1-4; 7 bases fit TRBD1. Trimming removed 7 bases from V and 5 bases from J; junction bases left unmatched: 7. The CDR3 has 14 residues. Germline CDR1 MNHNS, CDR2 SASEGT. CDR3 bases: TGTGCCAGCATTTCCGGACAGGCCAATGAAAAACTGTTTTTT. Translated: CASISGQANEKLFF.

The rearrangement joins TRBV7-6 to TRBJ1-5, with D uncertain. With 0 bases removed from V and 1 base from J, the gap between germline ends came to 1 base. The length of the CDR3 is 13 residues. Germline CDR1 reads SGHVS; CDR2 reads FNYEAQ. CDR3 protein: CASSLASNQPQHF. CDR3 coding DNA: TGTGCCAGCAGCTTAGCCAGCAATCAGCCCCAGCATTTT.

The rearrangement joins TRBV7-2 to TRBJ2-1; 12 nucleotides match TRBD2. V was pared by 3 bases and J by 7 bases, with 4 bases of the junction left unmatched. Looked up from germline, CDR1 is SGHTA and CDR2 is FQGNSA. The CDR3 extends over 15 amino acids. CDR3 amino acids: CASSLTSGRTNEQFF. The CDR3 nucleotides read TGTGCCAGCAGCTTGACTAGCGGGAGAACGAATGAGCAGTTCTTC. The full variable domain, rest sourced from reference TRBV7-2 and TRBJ2-1, is GAGVSQSPSNKVTEKGKDVELRCDPISGHTALYWYRQSLGQGLEFLIYFQGNSAPDKSGLPSDRFSAERTGGSVSTLTIQRTQQEDSAVYLCASSLTSGRTNEQFFGPGTRLTVL.

The chain uses TRBV7-7 and TRBJ1-5, with D tentatively TRBD1 (6 bases). The CDR3 length is 13 residues. Germline loops: CDR1 SSHAT, CDR2 FNYEAQ (reference sequence). The germline V and J ends were trimmed by 5 bases and 7 bases, with 12 bases remaining between them. The CDR3 region is CASSPGVGQPQHF. The CDR3 DNA reads TGTGCCAGCAGCCCAGGGGTCGGGCAGCCCCAGCATTTT. Drawing the rest from reference TRBV7-7 and TRBJ1-5, the complete variable domain is GAGVSQSPRYKVTKRGQDVTLRCDPISSHATLYWYQQALGQGPEFLTYFNYEAQPDKSGLPSDRFSAERPEGSISTLTIQRTEQRDSAMYRCASSPGVGQPQHFGDGTRLSIL.

The chain recombines TRBV6-6 with TRBJ2-7; D remains unclear. The germline V and J ends were trimmed by 2 bases and 0 bases, with 5 bases remaining between them. The CDR3 has 13 amino acids. Per the germline V gene, CDR1 is MNHNY and CDR2 is SVGAGI (reference sequence). CDR3 sequence (DNA): TGTGCCAGCAGTTACGCTTACTCCTACGAGCAGTACTTC. Encoded protein: CASSYAYSYEQYF.

The chain employs TRBV28 and TRBJ1-5; the D is unclear. This CDR3 has 12 amino acids. The V gene's germline CDR1 is MDHEN and CDR2 SYDVKM. The ends were cut back, 2 bases at V and 8 bases at J, with 7 bases in the middle. The CDR3 nucleotides read TGTGCCAGCAGTTTACGGTCCGAGCCCCAGCATTTT. Its protein is CASSLRSEPQHF.

The chain employs TRBV18 and TRBJ2-2; D gene unclear. V lost 3 bases to trimming and J lost 6 bases, with 17 bases between them. Germline V CDR1 and CDR2: KGHSH, LQKENI. This CDR3 spans 16 amino acids. CDR3 sequence (DNA): TGTGCCAGCTCACCTCGTAAGCCAGAGGTTTCCGGGGAGCTGTTTTTT. Protein product: CASSPRKPEVSGELFF.

The chain uses TRBV19 and TRBJ2-7; no definite D call. Looked up from germline, CDR1 is LNHDA and CDR2 is SQIVND (reference sequence). V was pared by 2 bases and J by 3 bases, with 23 bases between. The CDR3 sequence is 18 residues long. The CDR3 protein is CASSISFGSLYKGYEQYF. For the CDR3, the DNA is TGTGCCAGTAGTATATCCTTCGGGTCTTTATACAAGGGCTACGAGCAGTACTTC.

The V call is TRBV7-2, the J call TRBJ2-5; unclear D gene. V was shortened by 5 bases and J by 2 bases, with 15 bases between the two germline ends. Germline-derived CDR1 and CDR2 are SGHTA and FQGNSA. There are 15 residues in the CDR3. In DNA form, the CDR3 reads TGTGCCAGCAGCCCGCAGGTGAGGCCACAAGAGACCCAGTACTTC. Protein: CASSPQVRPQETQYF. The full variable domain, completed using reference TRBV7-2 and TRBJ2-5, is GAGVSQSPSNKVTEKGKDVELRCDPISGHTALYWYRQSLGQGLEFLIYFQGNSAPDKSGLPSDRFSAERTGGSVSTLTIQRTQQEDSAVYLCASSPQVRPQETQYFGPGTRLLVL.

J is TRBJ1-2 and V is TRBV19; D not certain. This CDR3 is built from 13 residues. The V and J ends lost 5 bases and 3 bases respectively, with 10 bases between them. The V gene's germline CDR1 is LNHDA and CDR2 SQIVND (reference sequence). The CDR3 coding sequence is TGTGCCAGTAGTGTGGTGGGAGACTATGGCTACACCTTC. Its translation is CASSVVGDYGYTF. Full variable domain (rest looked up from reference TRBV19 and TRBJ1-2): DGGITQSPKYLFRKEGQNVTLSCEQNLNHDAMYWYRQDPGQGLRLIYYSQIVNDFQKGDIAEGYSVSREKKESFPLTVTSAQKNPTAFYLCASSVVGDYGYTFGSGTRLTVV.

The chain joins TRBV27 to TRBJ2-1; 12 bases map to TRBD2. V shed 3 bases and J 14 bases; nucleotides not matched to a gene: 11. Germline V gene lookup returns CDR1 MNHEY and CDR2 SMNVEV (reference sequence). The CDR3 runs 15 residues. The DNA for the CDR3 is TGTGCCAGCAGTTTTGGGCTAGCGGGAGGGCCGATCAAGTTCTTC. Its translation is CASSFGLAGGPIKFF.

This chain joins TRBV19 and TRBJ2-1; D is undetermined. CDR1 LNHDA and CDR2 SQIVND come from the germline V gene (reference sequence). The CDR3 totals 14 residues. The V end lost 6 bases, the J end lost 6 bases, and 15 bases lay between the germline ends. This chain's CDR3 is CASRWQVHSNEQFF. The CDR3 DNA reads as TGTGCCAGTAGATGGCAGGTACATTCCAATGAGCAGTTCTTC.

The chain uses TRBV5-1 and TRBJ1-1; tentatively, D is TRBD1 (6 bases). Trimming pared 0 bases from V and 3 bases from J, leaving 15 bases between. Germline V CDR1 and CDR2: SGHRS, YFSETQ. CDR3 size: 16 residues. CDR3 amino acids: CASSLVGRGSYTEAFF. The CDR3 coding sequence is TGCGCCAGCAGCTTGGTTGGCAGGGGCTCGTACACTGAAGCTTTCTTT.